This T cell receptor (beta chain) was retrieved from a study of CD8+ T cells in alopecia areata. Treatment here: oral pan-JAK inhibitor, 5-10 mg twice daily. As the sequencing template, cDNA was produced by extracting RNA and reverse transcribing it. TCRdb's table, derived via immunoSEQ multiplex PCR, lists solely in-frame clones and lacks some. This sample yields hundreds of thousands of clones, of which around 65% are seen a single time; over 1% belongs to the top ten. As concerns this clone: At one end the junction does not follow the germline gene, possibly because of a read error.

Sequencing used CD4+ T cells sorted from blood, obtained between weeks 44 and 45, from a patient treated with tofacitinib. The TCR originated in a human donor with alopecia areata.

CDR3 sequence reads: CASSPEANLETQYF. In DNA, the CDR3 is TGCGCCAGCAGCCCCGAAGCGAACTTGGAGACCCAGTACTTC. The J gene is TRBJ2-5, the V gene TRBV5-4; D uncertain. The CDR3 sequence is 14 residues long. From germline, CDR1 is SGHNT and CDR2 YYREEE (reference sequence).